The entry that follows covers one TCR beta chain sequence. The data stem from a study of blood T cell repertoires in COVID-19. Method: immunoSEQ multiplex PCR; TCRdb's copy keeps in-frame clones and lacks some. Among some 300,000 clones listed, around 87% were seen once. CDR3 length: 14 residues. Germline loops: CDR1 LNHDA, CDR2 SQIVND (reference sequence). V lost 3 bases and J lost 4; bases outside the gene matches: 1. The J gene is TRBJ1-2, the V gene TRBV19; TRBD1 matches at 11 bases. The sample comprised peripheral blood. This sequence was found in a man between 70 and 80 years old with acute or convalescent COVID-19. CDR3 loop: CASSMGQGVYGYTF. The CDR3 coding sequence is TGTGCCAGTAGTATGGGACAGGGGGTCTATGGCTACACCTTC.